The TCR beta chain under discussion was sequenced for a study of blood T cell repertoires in COVID-19. Background on the study: Sites across the United States, Italy and Spain contributed samples from acute and convalescent COVID-19. PBMCs, B-cell-depleted T cells, or T cells were the source of the cDNA or gDNA that made up the material.

Authors' analysis steps: Scientists estimated how many nucleated cells there were by amplifying reference gene primers. Sequenced by immunoSEQ multiplex PCR; TCRdb stores in-frame clones only, minus some. The V and J calls and clone size were taken over from that table, and D and trimming were inferred from the DNA. The sample has fewer than 250,000 clones; 86% are singletons. Germline CDR1 reads SGHAT; CDR2 reads FQNNGV. The V and J ends lost 7 bases and 7 bases, in that order; junction bases with no gene match: 5. The CDR3 contains 13 residues. Material: peripheral blood. The chain links TRBV11-2 to TRBJ1-4; 8 bases match TRBD1. This TCR came from a man aged 50 to 59 with acute or convalescent COVID-19. CDR3 residues: CASIDTGGEKLFF. Written as DNA, the CDR3 is TGTGCCAGCATCGATACAGGGGGTGAAAAACTGTTTTTT.